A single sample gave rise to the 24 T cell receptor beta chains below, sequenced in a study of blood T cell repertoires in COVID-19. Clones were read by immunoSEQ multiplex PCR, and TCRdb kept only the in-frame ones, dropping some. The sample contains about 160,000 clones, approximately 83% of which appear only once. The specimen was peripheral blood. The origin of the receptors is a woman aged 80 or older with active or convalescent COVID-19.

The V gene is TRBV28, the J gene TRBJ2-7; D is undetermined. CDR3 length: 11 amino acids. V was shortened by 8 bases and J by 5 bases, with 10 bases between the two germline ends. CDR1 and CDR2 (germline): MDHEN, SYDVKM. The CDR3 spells CASLSVHEQYF. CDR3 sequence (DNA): TGTGCCAGCTTATCAGTTCACGAGCAGTACTTC.

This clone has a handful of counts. This CDR3 is CAWSRGSNSPLHF. The DNA of the CDR3 is TGTGCCTGGAGTCGGGGTTCTAATTCACCCCTCCACTTT. V is TRBV30 and J is TRBJ1-6; D unclear. The CDR3 length is 13 residues. Germline CDR1 and CDR2: GTSNPN and SVGIG (reference sequence). Deletions cut 2 bases from V and 6 bases from J, with 8 bases between.

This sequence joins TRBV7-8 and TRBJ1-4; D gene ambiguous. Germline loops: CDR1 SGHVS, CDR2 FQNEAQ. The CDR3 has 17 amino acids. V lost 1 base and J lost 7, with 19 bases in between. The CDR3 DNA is TGTGCCAGCAGCTTAGTGGGGTCGGCGGCGGGGAGTGAAAAACTGTTTTTT. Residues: CASSLVGSAAGSEKLFF.

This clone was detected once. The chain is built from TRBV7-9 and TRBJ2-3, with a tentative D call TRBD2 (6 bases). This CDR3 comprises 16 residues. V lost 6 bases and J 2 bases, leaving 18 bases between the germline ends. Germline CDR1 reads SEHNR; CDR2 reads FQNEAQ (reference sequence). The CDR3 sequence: CASRRLVGYSTDTQYF. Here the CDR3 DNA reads TGTGCCAGCAGACGACTAGTGGGTTATTCCACAGATACGCAGTATTTT.

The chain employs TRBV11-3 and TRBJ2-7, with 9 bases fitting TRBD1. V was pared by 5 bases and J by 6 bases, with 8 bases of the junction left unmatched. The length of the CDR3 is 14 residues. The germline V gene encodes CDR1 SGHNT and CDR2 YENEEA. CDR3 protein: CASSPPGQGPEQYF. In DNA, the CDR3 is TGTGCCAGCAGCCCCCCGGGACAGGGTCCCGAGCAGTACTTC.

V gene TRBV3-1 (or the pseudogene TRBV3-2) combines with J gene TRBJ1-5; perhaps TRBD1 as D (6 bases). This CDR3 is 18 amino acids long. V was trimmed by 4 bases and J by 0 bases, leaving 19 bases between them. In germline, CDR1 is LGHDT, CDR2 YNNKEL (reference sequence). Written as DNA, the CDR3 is TGTGCCAGCAGCCGACCGACAGGCCGGGTTTATAGCAATCAGCCCCAGCATTTT. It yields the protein CASSRPTGRVYSNQPQHF.

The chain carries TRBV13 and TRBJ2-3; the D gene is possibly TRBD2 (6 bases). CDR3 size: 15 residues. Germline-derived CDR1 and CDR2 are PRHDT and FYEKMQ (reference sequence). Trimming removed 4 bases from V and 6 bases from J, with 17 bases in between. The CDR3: CASSSRARAGDTQYF. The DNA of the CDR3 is TGTGCCAGCAGCTCCCGGGCCAGGGCGGGGGATACGCAGTATTTT. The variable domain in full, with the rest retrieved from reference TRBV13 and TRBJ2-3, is AAGVIQSPRHLIKEKRETATLKCYPIPRHDTVYWYQQGPGQDPQFLISFYEKMQSDKGSIPDRFSAQQFSDYHSELNMSSLELGDSALYFCASSSRARAGDTQYFGPGTRLTVL.

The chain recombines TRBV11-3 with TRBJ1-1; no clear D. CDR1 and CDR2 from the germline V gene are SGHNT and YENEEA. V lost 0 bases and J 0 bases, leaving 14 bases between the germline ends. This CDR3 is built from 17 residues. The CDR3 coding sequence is TGTGCCAGCAGCTTAGACCCCGGTGCGCTCTTGAACACTGAAGCTTTCTTT. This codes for CASSLDPGALLNTEAFF.

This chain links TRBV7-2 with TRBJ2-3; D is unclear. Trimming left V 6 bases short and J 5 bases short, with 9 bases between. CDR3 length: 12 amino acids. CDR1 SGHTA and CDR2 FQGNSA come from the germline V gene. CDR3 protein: CASRRGGDTQYF. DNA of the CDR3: TGTGCCAGCAGGAGAGGTGGAGATACGCAGTATTTT.

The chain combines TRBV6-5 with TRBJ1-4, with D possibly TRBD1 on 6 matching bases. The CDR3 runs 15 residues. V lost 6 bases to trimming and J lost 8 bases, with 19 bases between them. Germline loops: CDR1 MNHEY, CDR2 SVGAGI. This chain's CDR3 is CASRDRPPREEKLFF. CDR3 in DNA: TGTGCCAGCAGGGACAGACCTCCCAGAGAGGAAAAACTGTTTTTT.

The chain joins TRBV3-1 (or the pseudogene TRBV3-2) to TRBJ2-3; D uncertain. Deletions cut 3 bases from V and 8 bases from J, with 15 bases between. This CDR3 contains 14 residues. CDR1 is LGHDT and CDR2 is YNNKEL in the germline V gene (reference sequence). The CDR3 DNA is TGTGCCAGCAGCCAGGAGACCCCCCCGAGTACGCAGTATTTT. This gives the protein CASSQETPPSTQYF.

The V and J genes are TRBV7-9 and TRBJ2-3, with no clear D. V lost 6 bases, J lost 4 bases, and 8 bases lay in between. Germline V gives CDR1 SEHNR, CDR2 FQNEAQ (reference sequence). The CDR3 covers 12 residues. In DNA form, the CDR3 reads TGTGCCAGCAGTCCAATAGCAGATACGCAGTATTTT. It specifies CASSPIADTQYF.

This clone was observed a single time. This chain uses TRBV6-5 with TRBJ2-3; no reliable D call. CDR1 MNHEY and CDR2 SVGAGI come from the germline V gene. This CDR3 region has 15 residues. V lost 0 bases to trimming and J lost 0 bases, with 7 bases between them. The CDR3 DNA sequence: TGTGCCAGCAGTTACTCGCGTACTAGCACAGATACGCAGTATTTT. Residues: CASSYSRTSTDTQYF.

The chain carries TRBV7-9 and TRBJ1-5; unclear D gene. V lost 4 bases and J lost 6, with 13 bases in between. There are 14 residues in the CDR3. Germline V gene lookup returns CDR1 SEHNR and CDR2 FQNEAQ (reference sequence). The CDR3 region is CASSSPGDAQPQHF. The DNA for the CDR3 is TGTGCCAGCAGCTCCCCTGGAGACGCTCAGCCCCAGCATTTT.

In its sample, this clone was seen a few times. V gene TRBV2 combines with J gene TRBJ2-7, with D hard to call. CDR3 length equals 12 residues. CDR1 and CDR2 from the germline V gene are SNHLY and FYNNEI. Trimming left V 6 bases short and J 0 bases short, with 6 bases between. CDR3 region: CASRFFSYEQYF. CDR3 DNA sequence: TGTGCCAGCAGATTCTTCTCCTACGAGCAGTACTTC.

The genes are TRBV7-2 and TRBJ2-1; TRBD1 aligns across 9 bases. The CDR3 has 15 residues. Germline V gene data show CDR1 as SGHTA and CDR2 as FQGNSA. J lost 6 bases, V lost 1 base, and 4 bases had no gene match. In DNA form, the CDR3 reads TGTGCCAGCAGCTTAGTACAGGGGGCTTCCAATGAGCAGTTCTTC. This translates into CASSLVQGASNEQFF.

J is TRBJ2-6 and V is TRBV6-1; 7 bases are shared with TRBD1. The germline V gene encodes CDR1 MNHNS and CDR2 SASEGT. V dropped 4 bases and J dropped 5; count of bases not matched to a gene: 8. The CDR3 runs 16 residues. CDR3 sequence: CASSAGQSIWANVLTF. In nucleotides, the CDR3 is TGTGCCAGCAGTGCGGGACAGAGTATCTGGGCCAACGTCCTGACTTTC.

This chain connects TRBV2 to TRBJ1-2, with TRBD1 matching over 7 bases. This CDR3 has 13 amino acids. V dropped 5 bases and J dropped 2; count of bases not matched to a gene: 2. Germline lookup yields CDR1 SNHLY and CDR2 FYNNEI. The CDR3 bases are TGTGCCAGCAGTTTACAGGGGAACTATGGCTACACCTTC. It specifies CASSLQGNYGYTF.

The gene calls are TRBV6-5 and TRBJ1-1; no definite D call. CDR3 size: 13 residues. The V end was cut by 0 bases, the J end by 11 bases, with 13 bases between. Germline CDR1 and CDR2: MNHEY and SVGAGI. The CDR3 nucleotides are TGTGCCAGCAGTTACTCGACGGGGTTCGACGCTTTCTTT. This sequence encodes CASSYSTGFDAFF.

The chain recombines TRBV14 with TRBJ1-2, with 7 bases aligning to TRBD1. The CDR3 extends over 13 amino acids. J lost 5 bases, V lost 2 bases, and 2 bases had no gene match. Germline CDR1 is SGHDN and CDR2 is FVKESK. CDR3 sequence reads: CASSQTGDYGYTF. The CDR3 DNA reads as TGTGCCAGCAGCCAAACAGGGGATTATGGCTACACCTTC.

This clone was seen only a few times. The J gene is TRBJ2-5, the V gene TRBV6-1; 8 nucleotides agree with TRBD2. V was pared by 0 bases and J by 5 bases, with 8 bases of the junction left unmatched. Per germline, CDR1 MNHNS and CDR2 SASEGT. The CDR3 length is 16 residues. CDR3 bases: TGTGCCAGCAGTGAAGCAGCGGGGGTAAGCGGGGAGACCCAGTACTTC. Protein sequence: CASSEAAGVSGETQYF.

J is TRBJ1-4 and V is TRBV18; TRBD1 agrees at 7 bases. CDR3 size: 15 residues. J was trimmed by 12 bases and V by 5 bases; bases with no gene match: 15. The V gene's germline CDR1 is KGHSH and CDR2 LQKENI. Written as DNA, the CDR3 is TGTGCCAGCTCATCAGGACAGGAATCATTTGTGGAACTGTTTTTT. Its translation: CASSSGQESFVELFF.

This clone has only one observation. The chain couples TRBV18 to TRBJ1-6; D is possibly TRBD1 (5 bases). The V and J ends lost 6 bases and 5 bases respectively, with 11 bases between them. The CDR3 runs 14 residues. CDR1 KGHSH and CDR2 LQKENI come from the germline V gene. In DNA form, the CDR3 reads TGTGCCAGCTCTGGGGGGAGCGATAATTCACCCCTCCACTTT. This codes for CASSGGSDNSPLHF.

CDR3 in amino acids: CSVYKQGFNTEAFF. CDR3 in DNA: TGCAGCGTTTACAAACAGGGGTTTAACACTGAAGCTTTCTTT. V is TRBV29-1 and J is TRBJ1-1; 7 nucleotides agree with TRBD1. Germline loops: CDR1 SQVTM, CDR2 ANQGSEA. The CDR3 runs to 14 residues. Losses at the gene ends were 5 bases for V and 2 bases for J; bases not matched to a gene: 8. Full variable domain (rest looked up from reference TRBV29-1 and TRBJ1-1): SAVISQKPSRDICQRGTSLTIQCQVDSQVTMMFWYRQQPGQSLTLIATANQGSEATYESGFVIDKFPISRPNLTFSTLTVSNMSPEDSSIYLCSVYKQGFNTEAFFGQGTRLTVV.